The present entry profiles one T cell receptor (beta chain) with its context. This CDR3 contains 15 residues. The V end lost 5 bases, the J end lost 6 bases, and 17 bases lay between the germline ends. The data stem from a study of response to subunit inactivated influenza vaccine. A single record per CDR3 protein comes from TCRdb applying MiXCR to the RT-PCR reads. The sample lists about 620,000 distinct CDR3 sequences; about 10% were seen once. This TCR came from a man between 45 and 60 years old who received an inactivated influenza vaccine. The sequencing used PBMCs from blood, collected on the day of vaccination. The chain links TRBV12-3 or TRBV12-4 to TRBJ2-1; the D gene could be TRBD1 or TRBD2 (5 bases each). CDR3 amino acids: CASSQPGLGVNEQFF. CDR3 in DNA: TGTGCCAGCAGTCAGCCGGGGCTAGGGGTCAATGAGCAGTTCTTC.